What follows describes a single TCR beta chain. This CDR3 spans 15 amino acids. CDR1 GTSNPN and CDR2 SVGIG come from the germline V gene (reference sequence). V was clipped by 0 bases and J by 3 bases; unmatched bases: 3. This specimen comes from a study of blood T cell repertoires in COVID-19. Study-wide background: Spain, Italy and the United States supplied samples that represented acute and convalescent COVID-19. The analysed material was cDNA or gDNA that came from T cells, B-cell-depleted T cells, or PBMCs.

Authors' methods: Reference gene primers were amplified, and this amplification served to estimate nucleated cell counts. Clones were read by immunoSEQ multiplex PCR, and TCRdb kept only the in-frame ones, dropping some. Clonal size and the V and J genes are those of that table, whereas D and trimming came from the DNA. The sample carries 70,000 to 95,000 clones, around 80% recorded once. This receptor was identified in a woman in her forties or fifties with acute or convalescent COVID-19. Sequencing was carried out using peripheral blood. This chain uses TRBV30 with TRBJ1-5, with TRBD1 matching over 9 bases. The DNA of the CDR3 is TGTGCCTGGAGTGTGGGGGACAGGGTCAATCAGCCCCAGCATTTT. The encoded protein is CAWSVGDRVNQPQHF.